This TCR beta chain was captured by sequencing in a study of radiotherapy plus CTLA-4 blockade in lung cancer. Sequencing used immunoSEQ multiplex PCR; TCRdb keeps in-frame clones, though not all of them. The sample records approximately 14,000 clones, about two thirds being singletons. The germline V gene has CDR1 SGHRS and CDR2 YFSETQ. Germline trimming cut 3 bases from V and 2 bases from J; bases unmatched to any gene: 2. The CDR3 runs to 14 residues. This receptor was taken from a human donor with non-small cell lung cancer whose response to radiotherapy plus ipilimumab could not be evaluated. Sequences were derived from peripheral blood, sampled from a patient treated with radiotherapy plus ipilimumab. The V gene is TRBV5-1, the J gene TRBJ2-3; TRBD2 matches at 8 bases. CDR3: CASSYGGATDTQYF. The CDR3 coding sequence is TGCGCCAGCAGCTACGGGGGGGCCACAGATACGCAGTATTTT.